A single sample gave rise to the 28 T cell receptor beta chains below, sequenced in a study of blood T cell repertoires in COVID-19. Produced via immunoSEQ multiplex PCR; TCRdb's table is partial and in-frame only. Of hundreds of thousands of clones listed, roughly nine tenths are singletons. The sequencing sample was made of peripheral blood. These receptors all come from a woman younger than 35 who had recovered from COVID-19.

Remarks on this clone: Other DNA sequences in the same sample also yield this CDR3. The V gene is TRBV27, the J gene TRBJ2-1, with TRBD1 matching 11 bases. V dropped 5 bases and J dropped 3; count of bases not matched to a gene: 3. CDR3 size: 15 residues. Germline assignment: CDR1 MNHEY and CDR2 SMNVEV (reference sequence). CDR3 nucleotides: TGTGCCAGCAGTCTCGGGACAGGGGGCTACAATGAGCAGTTCTTC. Translated, it gives CASSLGTGGYNEQFF.

The chain is built from TRBV18 and TRBJ2-7; tentative D call: TRBD1 (5 bases). Germline assignment: CDR1 KGHSH and CDR2 LQKENI. CDR3 length: 15 amino acids. The V end lost 3 bases, the J end lost 1 base, and 13 bases lay between the germline ends. CDR3 in amino acids: CASSPFGRGSYEQYF. The DNA of the CDR3 is TGTGCCAGCTCACCGTTCGGTAGGGGATCCTACGAGCAGTACTTC.

The chain couples TRBV30 to TRBJ1-5; D is possibly TRBD1 (6 bases). This CDR3 region has 13 residues. V lost 3 bases and J lost 5, with 11 bases in between. The germline V gene encodes CDR1 GTSNPN and CDR2 SVGIG (reference sequence). The CDR3 nucleotides are TGTGCCTGGAGCTCAGGGGCTTATCAGCCCCAGCATTTT. Translated: CAWSSGAYQPQHF.

This sequence joins TRBV13 and TRBJ2-1; the match to TRBD1 covers 7 bases. The CDR3 consists of 15 residues. The trim removed 5 bases at V and 1 base at J, leaving 5 bases unmatched. CDR1 and CDR2 (germline): PRHDT, FYEKMQ (reference sequence). CDR3 DNA sequence: TGTGCCAGCAGCCCCCGGGACAGTTCCTACAATGAGCAGTTCTTC. Amino acids: CASSPRDSSYNEQFF.

The J gene is TRBJ2-3, the V gene TRBV25-1; TRBD1 agrees at 7 bases. V was clipped by 3 bases and J by 2 bases; unmatched bases: 8. Germline CDR1 MGHDK, CDR2 SYGVNS. The CDR3 spans 16 residues. The DNA of the CDR3 is TGTGCCAGCAGTGATCCCGGGACAGCTAACACAGATACGCAGTATTTT. Protein product: CASSDPGTANTDTQYF. Variable domain in full (rest from reference TRBV25-1 and TRBJ2-3): EADIYQTPRYLVIGTGKKITLECSQTMGHDKMYWYQQDPGMELHLIHYSYGVNSTEKGDLSSESTVSRIRTEHFPLTLESARPSHTSQYLCASSDPGTANTDTQYFGPGTRLTVL.

The rearrangement joins TRBV19 to TRBJ1-4; TRBD1 agrees at 12 bases. This CDR3 comprises 14 residues. Germline V lookup: CDR1 LNHDA, CDR2 SQIVND (reference sequence). Trimming removed 7 bases from V and 8 bases from J; junction bases left unmatched: 5. CDR3 coding DNA: TGTGCCAGTAATCGCGGGACAGGGGGCGAAAAACTGTTTTTT. Translated, it gives CASNRGTGGEKLFF.

This clone was found once. The chain employs TRBV7-9 and TRBJ2-7, with unresolved D. Trimming took off 6 bases at V and 1 base at J, with 13 bases between the two ends. The CDR3 sequence is 14 residues long. Germline V gives CDR1 SEHNR, CDR2 FQNEAQ (reference sequence). This CDR3 reads CASRPLTDSYEQYF. The CDR3 DNA sequence: TGTGCCAGCAGACCCCTTACAGATTCCTACGAGCAGTACTTC.

This clone was recorded only once. The V gene is TRBV29-1, the J gene TRBJ1-4, with a possible D match to TRBD1 (5 bases). The germline CDR1 and CDR2 sequences are SQVTM and ANQGSEA. Trimming took off 3 bases at V and 4 bases at J, with 9 bases between the two ends. The CDR3 has 13 residues. The CDR3 nucleotides read TGCAGCGTTGATCCAGGGAATAATGAAAAACTGTTTTTT. Translating gives CSVDPGNNEKLFF.

The V call is TRBV11-2, the J call TRBJ2-3; D is perhaps TRBD1 (5 bases). V dropped 2 bases and J dropped 2 bases, with 17 bases sitting between them. Germline V gives CDR1 SGHAT, CDR2 FQNNGV. CDR3 length: 17 residues. Here the CDR3 DNA reads TGTGCCAGCAGCTTAAAGGTTCCAGGGATCCTCACAGATACGCAGTATTTT. Its translation is CASSLKVPGILTDTQYF.

The chain couples TRBV28 to TRBJ1-1, with D maybe TRBD1 (6 bases). CDR1 is MDHEN and CDR2 is SYDVKM in the germline V gene. Trimming stripped 4 bases from V and 1 base from J, with 7 bases between. The CDR3 contains 13 residues. DNA for the CDR3: TGTGCCAGCAGTTGGGACAAGAACACTGAAGCTTTCTTT. Protein: CASSWDKNTEAFF.

This chain links TRBV2 with TRBJ2-6, with TRBD2 identical over 15 bases. Per germline, CDR1 SNHLY and CDR2 FYNNEI. The CDR3 covers 18 residues. Germline trimming cut 6 bases from V and 1 base from J; bases unmatched to any gene: 4. CDR3 nucleotides: TGTGCCAGCAGACCCGGACTAGCGGGAGGGTCTGGGGCCAACGTCCTGACTTTC. It yields the protein CASRPGLAGGSGANVLTF.

This rearrangement joins TRBV2 to TRBJ2-7; D is perhaps TRBD2 (5 bases). The germline V and J ends were trimmed by 9 bases and 3 bases, with 18 bases remaining between them. This CDR3 is 14 amino acids long. From germline, CDR1 is SNHLY and CDR2 FYNNEI. The chain's CDR3 is CARGTSSRHYEQYF. The CDR3, as DNA: TGTGCCAGGGGCACTAGTAGCCGGCACTACGAGCAGTACTTC.

The rearrangement uses TRBV18 and TRBJ2-1; 7 positions match TRBD2. The V gene's germline CDR1 is KGHSH and CDR2 LQKENI. The CDR3 runs 15 residues. The V gene end was trimmed by 4 bases and the J gene end by 8 bases; junction bases not matched to a gene: 11. The CDR3 protein is CASSQSSGLLHEQFF. The DNA of the CDR3 is TGTGCCAGCTCACAATCTAGCGGACTTCTGCATGAGCAGTTCTTC.

This chain connects TRBV11-3 to TRBJ2-7; TRBD2 matches 7 bases. CDR1 and CDR2 from the germline V gene are SGHNT and YENEEA. V dropped 3 bases and J dropped 5; count of bases not matched to a gene: 10. The CDR3 spans 15 residues. The CDR3 reads CASSLGRTRIDEQYF. CDR3 DNA sequence: TGTGCCAGCAGCTTGGGAAGGACTAGAATCGACGAGCAGTACTTC. Full variable domain (remainder filled in from reference TRBV11-3 and TRBJ2-7): EAGVVQSPRYKIIEKKQPVAFWCNPISGHNTLYWYLQNLGQGPELLIRYENEEAVDDSQLPKDRFSAERLKGVDSTLKIQPAELGDSAVYLCASSLGRTRIDEQYFGPGTRLTVT.

The table lists this clone with a few counts. This chain joins TRBV4-1 and TRBJ2-7, with 14 bases matching TRBD2. The CDR3 length is 17 residues. V trimming: 8 bases; J trimming: 5 bases; junction bases outside the gene matches: 14. Germline V CDR1 and CDR2: MGHRA, YSYEKL. This CDR3 is CASARLAGGPGNDEQYF. The CDR3 nucleotides read TGCGCCAGCGCTAGACTAGCGGGAGGGCCGGGAAACGACGAGCAGTACTTC.

This sequence joins TRBV3-1 (or the pseudogene TRBV3-2) and TRBJ2-7; TRBD1 aligns across 11 bases. CDR3 length: 15 amino acids. Germline trimming cut 4 bases from V and 9 bases from J; bases unmatched to any gene: 11. Germline lookup yields CDR1 LGHDT and CDR2 YNNKEL (reference sequence). The CDR3 DNA follows: TGTGCCAGCAGCCTTCGGGACAGGGGGGCCTCCGGGCAGTACTTC. Protein sequence: CASSLRDRGASGQYF.

The chain uses TRBV29-1 and TRBJ1-1; D perhaps matches TRBD1 (5 bases). Germline loops: CDR1 SQVTM, CDR2 ANQGSEA. V lost 4 bases to trimming and J lost 3 bases, with 15 bases between them. The CDR3 length is 14 residues. The CDR3 DNA reads TGCAGCGTTGCGGGACTCCGGCGGGACACTGAAGCTTTCTTT. It is translated as CSVAGLRRDTEAFF. The full variable domain, completed using reference TRBV29-1 and TRBJ1-1, is SAVISQKPSRDICQRGTSLTIQCQVDSQVTMMFWYRQQPGQSLTLIATANQGSEATYESGFVIDKFPISRPNLTFSTLTVSNMSPEDSSIYLCSVAGLRRDTEAFFGQGTRLTVV.

The table lists this clone with a count of one. The chain couples TRBV29-1 to TRBJ2-7; 14 nucleotides align to TRBD2. Losses at the gene ends were 3 bases for V and 0 bases for J; bases not matched to a gene: 7. Germline CDR1 SQVTM, CDR2 ANQGSEA. The CDR3 loop spans 17 amino acids. The CDR3 DNA reads as TGCAGCGTTGAGGGACTAGCGGGAGCCAGGAGCTCCTACGAGCAGTACTTC. This translates into CSVEGLAGARSSYEQYF.

CDR3 sequence reads: CASSPFGGQGANTGELFF. For the CDR3, the DNA is TGTGCCAGCAGTCCCTTTGGGGGACAGGGGGCGAACACCGGGGAGCTGTTTTTT. The rearrangement links TRBV27 to TRBJ2-2; 11 positions agree with TRBD1. This CDR3 has 18 amino acids. V dropped 5 bases and J dropped 0; count of bases not matched to a gene: 8. Germline V gives CDR1 MNHEY, CDR2 SMNVEV (reference sequence).

This clone was seen just once. The chain uses TRBV5-6 and TRBJ2-3; the D is unclear. The CDR3 contains 15 residues. From germline, CDR1 is SGHDT and CDR2 YYEEEE. Trimming pared 4 bases from V and 2 bases from J, leaving 14 bases between. The CDR3 spells CASSREVFPTDTQYF. CDR3 nucleotide sequence: TGTGCCAGCAGCCGCGAGGTTTTCCCCACAGATACGCAGTATTTT.

This clone has a handful of counts. As DNA, the CDR3 is TGTGCCAGTAGTACGGGACTGCTGGGGCGGAACACTGAAGCTTTCTTT. It yields the protein CASSTGLLGRNTEAFF. V usage is TRBV19 and J usage is TRBJ1-1; maybe TRBD1 (5 bases). Germline V CDR1 and CDR2: LNHDA, SQIVND (reference sequence). The CDR3 sequence is 16 residues long. The V and J ends lost 4 bases and 1 base respectively, with 16 bases between them.

The CDR3 sequence is CASRELAGAYEQYF. The CDR3 DNA follows: TGTGCCAGTAGGGAGCTAGCGGGAGCCTACGAGCAGTACTTC. V gene TRBV19 combines with J gene TRBJ2-7; 10 bases agree with TRBD2. V dropped 6 bases and J dropped 2; count of bases not matched to a gene: 4. Germline V gene sequence: CDR1 LNHDA, CDR2 SQIVND (reference sequence). This CDR3 has 14 residues.

The rearrangement links TRBV4-3 to TRBJ2-1; TRBD2 aligns across 12 bases. CDR1 is LGHNA, CDR2 YSLEER, per germline. The V gene end was trimmed by 3 bases and the J gene end by 2 bases; junction bases not matched to a gene: 2. The CDR3 is made up of 16 amino acids. Here the CDR3 reads CASSHRLAGAYNEQFF. CDR3 bases: TGCGCCAGCAGCCACCGACTAGCGGGGGCCTACAATGAGCAGTTCTTC.

The rearrangement uses TRBV14 and TRBJ1-6; 7 nucleotides agree with TRBD1. CDR1 is SGHDN and CDR2 is FVKESK in the germline V gene. The CDR3 contains 13 residues. The trim removed 6 bases at V and 6 bases at J, leaving 2 bases unmatched. The CDR3 protein is CASSDRANSPLHF. The DNA of the CDR3 is TGTGCCAGCAGTGACAGGGCTAATTCACCCCTCCACTTT.

In its sample, this clone was seen a few times. The chain carries TRBV19 and TRBJ2-7; D is possibly TRBD1 (5 bases). V shed 3 bases and J shed 3 bases, with 6 bases lying between them. Germline loops: CDR1 LNHDA, CDR2 SQIVND (reference sequence). The CDR3 runs 12 residues. CDR3 protein: CASSIRGYEQYF. In nucleotides, the CDR3 is TGTGCCAGTAGTATTAGGGGCTACGAGCAGTACTTC.

The chain recombines TRBV7-3 with TRBJ2-3; D is uncertain. From germline, CDR1 is SGHTA and CDR2 FQGTGA. The CDR3 consists of 15 residues. V was shortened by 4 bases and J by 4 bases, with 15 bases between the two germline ends. CDR3 region: CASSWAPRSADTQYF. In DNA form, the CDR3 reads TGTGCCAGCAGCTGGGCTCCAAGATCGGCAGATACGCAGTATTTT.

This chain uses TRBV7-9 with TRBJ1-2, with 7 nucleotides matching TRBD1. Germline loops: CDR1 SEHNR, CDR2 FQNEAQ (reference sequence). This CDR3 has 16 amino acids. After removal of 5 bases from V and 4 bases from J, the junction contained 13 bases not matched to a gene. The CDR3 sequence is CASSHGQVALFYGYTF. The CDR3 DNA reads as TGTGCCAGCAGCCACGGACAGGTCGCGCTGTTCTATGGCTACACCTTC.

The rearrangement links TRBV30 to TRBJ1-6, with 7 bases that match TRBD1. Germline V CDR1 and CDR2: GTSNPN, SVGIG (reference sequence). The CDR3 totals 16 residues. V gave up 4 bases and J gave up 7 bases; unmatched junction bases: 13. The CDR3 DNA is TGTGCCTGGATTGACGGGATCGGGACAGAAAATTCACCCCTCCACTTT. Its protein product is CAWIDGIGTENSPLHF.